What follows are 26 T cell receptor beta chains derived from one specimen sequenced in a study of T cell clusters in autoimmune cytopenias. TRB was amplified from around 0.25 ug of peripheral blood genomic DNA per sample. TRB was amplified by touch-down multiplex PCR, primer pools A and B combined. TCRdb re-called the multiplex PCR reads and catalogs CDR3 proteins one per entry, DNA excluded. This sample's clone table lists roughly 5,100 distinct CDR3 sequences. The same data also contributed to another study, on T cell repertoires in aging, cancer and after chemotherapy.

Sample: peripheral blood. These receptors were taken from a human donor in good health.

By frequency, this clonotype is medium-sized. The chain carries TRBV6-5 and TRBJ2-3. Germline V gene sequence: CDR1 MNHEY, CDR2 SVGAGI. The CDR3 sequence is 16 residues long. CDR3 sequence reads: CASSYLDRVNTDTQYF.

According to its frequency, this clonotype is medium-sized. The J gene is TRBJ2-7, the V gene TRBV30; lacking DNA, the TRBD1 call made by TCRdb goes unchecked. CDR1 GTSNPN and CDR2 SVGIG come from the germline V gene (reference sequence). The length of the CDR3 is 12 residues. The CDR3 spells CAWSTTGLEQYF.

According to its frequency, this clonotype is medium-sized (0.01 to 0.1%). This sequence joins TRBV6-5 and TRBJ2-7. The CDR3 is made up of 13 amino acids. Germline V gives CDR1 MNHEY, CDR2 SVGAGI. CDR3 residues: CASSYSTALKQYF.

The V and J genes are TRBV6-5 and TRBJ1-1; TCRdb outputs TRBD1, but without DNA this stays unchecked. Looked up from germline, CDR1 is MNHEY and CDR2 is SVGAGI. This CDR3 region has 14 residues. CDR3 in amino acids: CASTRGGWGTEAFF.

Measured by frequency, this clonotype is medium-sized. The chain carries TRBV19 and TRBJ1-5; there is no DNA to check the TCRdb D call of TRBD1. This CDR3 has 14 residues. Germline values: CDR1 LNHDA, CDR2 SQIVND (reference sequence). CDR3 sequence reads: CASSADRGNQPQHF.

This clonotype shows up as medium-sized by frequency. This chain links TRBV30 with TRBJ2-7; as DNA is missing, the TRBD1 call by TCRdb cannot be tested. Germline V gene lookup returns CDR1 GTSNPN and CDR2 SVGIG (reference sequence). This CDR3 spans 13 amino acids. The CDR3 loop reads CAWDRGGSYEQYF.

This clonotype counts as medium-sized (0.01 to 0.1%) by frequency. J is TRBJ2-3 and V is TRBV18; TCRdb outputs TRBD1, but without DNA this stays unchecked. There are 16 residues in the CDR3. In germline, CDR1 is KGHSH, CDR2 LQKENI. The CDR3 region is CASSPPGAGGGDTQYF.

The chain couples TRBV5-5 to TRBJ2-7. CDR3 length: 14 amino acids. The germline V gene has CDR1 SGHKS and CDR2 YYEKEE (reference sequence). The CDR3 protein is CASSLTGATYEQYF. The whole variable domain, remainder taken from reference TRBV5-5 and TRBJ2-7, is DAGVTQSPTHLIKTRGQQVTLRCSPISGHKSVSWYQQVLGQGPQFIFQYYEKEERGRGNFPDRFSARQFPNYSSELNVNALLLGDSALYLCASSLTGATYEQYFGPGTRLTVT.

This chain uses TRBV18 with TRBJ1-1; no DNA is available, so the TRBD1 call from TCRdb remains unchecked. The CDR3 loop spans 13 amino acids. CDR1 is KGHSH and CDR2 is LQKENI in the germline V gene. CDR3: CASSPRTEIEAFF.

The chain links TRBV6-4 to TRBJ2-1. Germline V lookup: CDR1 MRHNA, CDR2 SNTAGT. The CDR3 runs 16 residues. Here the CDR3 reads CASSDLDRGSYNEQFF.

V and J are TRBV20-1 and TRBJ2-2; TCRdb calls TRBD2, which cannot be checked without DNA. Germline V lookup: CDR1 DFQATT, CDR2 SNEGSKA (reference sequence). The length of the CDR3 is 19 residues. CDR3 sequence reads: CSARPDGTSGTLNTGELFF.

This clonotype is called medium-sized based on its frequency. This chain uses TRBV19 with TRBJ1-4; TCRdb picks TRBD1, but there is no DNA to check that call. This CDR3 comprises 15 residues. Germline values: CDR1 LNHDA, CDR2 SQIVND (reference sequence). The chain's CDR3 is CATGQGAATNEKLFF.

This clonotype registers medium-sized by frequency. The chain combines TRBV5-6 with TRBJ2-2; TCRdb returns TRBD2, unconfirmable since there is no DNA. The CDR3 runs 16 residues. Germline loops: CDR1 SGHDT, CDR2 YYEEEE. Here the CDR3 reads CASSLRPGYYTGELFF.

The chain is built from TRBV18 and TRBJ2-7; TCRdb calls TRBD1, which cannot be checked without DNA. Germline V lookup: CDR1 KGHSH, CDR2 LQKENI. CDR3 size: 16 residues. The CDR3 region is CASSPNGGRKFYEQYF.

This clonotype counts as medium-sized by frequency. CDR3 amino acids: CASSWGGGSRYEQFF. This chain joins TRBV5-4 and TRBJ2-1; as DNA is missing, the TRBD2 call by TCRdb cannot be tested. CDR3 length: 15 residues. Germline assignment: CDR1 SGHNT and CDR2 YYREEE (reference sequence).

This clonotype is labeled medium-sized (0.01 to 0.1%) based on frequency. The rearrangement links TRBV29-1 to TRBJ2-5; TCRdb calls TRBD2, which cannot be checked without DNA. From germline, CDR1 is SQVTM and CDR2 ANQGSEA. The CDR3 has 15 amino acids. The CDR3: CSVVGLAGVQETQYF.

The chain links TRBV27 to TRBJ2-7; the D call from TCRdb, TRBD2, cannot be confirmed without DNA. Germline CDR1 reads MNHEY; CDR2 reads SMNVEV (reference sequence). The CDR3 length is 15 residues. The CDR3 spells CASSRPGAHSYEQYF.

The chain couples TRBV6-2 or TRBV6-3 to TRBJ1-5; TCRdb outputs TRBD1, but without DNA this stays unchecked. Germline loops: CDR1 MNHEY, CDR2 SVGEGT. CDR3 length: 16 residues. CDR3: CASSYWPRASNQPQHF.

The rearrangement joins TRBV6-5 to TRBJ2-7; as DNA is missing, the TRBD1 call by TCRdb cannot be tested. This CDR3 region has 14 residues. Germline assignment: CDR1 MNHEY and CDR2 SVGAGI. The CDR3 is CASSSEGPSYEQYF.

This clonotype shows up as medium-sized by frequency. This chain links TRBV6-6 with TRBJ2-1. CDR3 length equals 12 residues. The germline gives CDR1 MNHNY, CDR2 SVGAGI (reference sequence). The CDR3 sequence is CASSYSFYEQFF.

The CDR3 spells CASSPQTSGGDFTDTQYF. The rearrangement uses TRBV5-1 and TRBJ2-3; TCRdb picks TRBD2, but there is no DNA to check that call. CDR1 and CDR2 from the germline V gene are SGHRS and YFSETQ. The CDR3 length is 18 residues. Full variable domain (remainder filled in from reference TRBV5-1 and TRBJ2-3): KAGVTQTPRYLIKTRGQQVTLSCSPISGHRSVSWYQQTPGQGLQFLFEYFSETQRNKGNFPGRFSGRQFSNSRSEMNVSTLELGDSALYLCASSPQTSGGDFTDTQYFGPGTRLTVL.

Its frequency marks this clonotype as medium-sized (0.01 to 0.1%). The rearrangement joins TRBV29-1 to TRBJ2-3; without DNA, the TCRdb call of TRBD2 cannot be checked. CDR3 length equals 14 residues. Germline values: CDR1 SQVTM, CDR2 ANQGSEA. CDR3 amino acids: CSVSGGELTDTQYF.

The chain carries TRBV6-2 or TRBV6-3 and TRBJ1-5. Germline-derived CDR1 and CDR2 are MNHEY and SVGEGT. This CDR3 has 15 residues. The CDR3 spells CASSLQGHSNQPQHF.

Its frequency marks this clonotype as medium-sized. V is TRBV5-4 and J is TRBJ2-3; TCRdb's assignment of TRBD2 cannot be checked, as there is no DNA. This CDR3 has 15 amino acids. Germline CDR1 is SGHNT and CDR2 is YYREEE (reference sequence). The CDR3 sequence is CASSIRAGYTDTQYF.

This rearrangement joins TRBV11-1 to TRBJ1-5; TCRdb gives TRBD1 as the D gene, but with no DNA this cannot be confirmed. The CDR3 has 14 amino acids. CDR1 and CDR2 (germline): SGHAT, FQDESV (reference sequence). The CDR3 region is CASSLEGASQPQHF.

This clonotype shows up as medium-sized by frequency. V gene TRBV30 combines with J gene TRBJ1-2; as DNA is missing, the TRBD1 call by TCRdb cannot be tested. Germline V lookup: CDR1 GTSNPN, CDR2 SVGIG (reference sequence). This CDR3 contains 12 residues. CDR3 sequence reads: CAWGGRTYGYTF.